The source of this T cell receptor beta chain is a study of blood T cell repertoires in COVID-19. About the study: Samples came from the United States, Italy and Spain, spanning acute and convalescent COVID-19.

As handled by the study authors: Researchers report that nucleated cell counts were estimated from reference gene primer amplification. This table comes from immunoSEQ multiplex PCR, and its TCRdb copy is limited to in-frame clones, with some not included. The D gene and trimming were derived from the DNA, and the V and J assignments and clone size from that table. Here the sample spans roughly 58,000 clones, around 65% being singletons. Clinical history reported by participants formed the basis on which cohorts were assigned. Exposed enrollees had met someone with a PCR-confirmed or clinician-diagnosed COVID-19 case at some point within the 2 weeks before study entry. This clonotype originated in a woman aged 60 to 75 who had been exposed to COVID-19. Material: PBMCs or T cells enriched from blood (not recorded which).

This chain's CDR3 is CASSEARRGTEAFF. The DNA for the CDR3 is TGTGCCAGCAGTGAAGCTCGGCGCGGCACTGAAGCTTTCTTT. This chain connects TRBV2 to TRBJ1-1; no reliable D call. Germline loops: CDR1 SNHLY, CDR2 FYNNEI. Trimming removed 0 bases at V and 4 bases at J, with 9 bases between. CDR3 length equals 14 residues. The whole variable domain, filled in from reference TRBV2 and TRBJ1-1, reads EPEVTQTPSHQVTQMGQEVILRCVPISNHLYFYWYRQILGQKVEFLVSFYNNEISEKSEIFDDQFSVERPDGSNFTLKIRSTKLEDSAMYFCASSEARRGTEAFFGQGTRLTVV.